The 16 T cell receptor beta chains in this list originate from one sample, sequenced in a study of T cells in women clearing cervical HPV infection. The data were produced by immunoSEQ multiplex PCR, yet TCRdb's version contains in-frame clones alone and is incomplete. This sample's clone table lists 14,000 or so clones. The sequenced sample was blood buffy coat. These receptors originate from a woman aged 18 to 75 with a cervical HPV16 infection that either progressed to CIN3+ or cleared (not recorded which).

To note about this clone: The CDR3 is cut off 3 residues early in the read; its end comes from the germline J gene. The chain employs TRBV5-1 and TRBJ2-5, with 8 bases fitting TRBD1. The CDR3 sequence is 16 residues long. J was trimmed by 4 bases and V by 4 bases; bases with no gene match: 12. The V gene's germline CDR1 is SGHRS and CDR2 YFSETQ. Partial CDR3 DNA: TGCGCCAGCAGCAGGGGCGCCCGGACAGGGACAGAGACC. Its translation: CASSRGARTGTET. The entire CDR3 reads CASSRGARTGTETQYF.

Concerning this clone itself: The DNA ends 3 residues before the CDR3 does, and the rest of the CDR3 is filled in from the germline J gene. The chain joins TRBV11-2 to TRBJ2-2; 7 positions match TRBD2. Germline-derived CDR1 and CDR2 are SGHAT and FQNNGV. The CDR3 extends over 15 amino acids. This CDR3 is CASSSGTTVNSPLFF. The CDR3 bases that were read are TGTGCCAGCAGCTCCGGGACTACGGTAAATTCACCG.

Remarks on this clone: The sequenced fragment ends 3 residues before the CDR3 boundary, so the rest is inferred from the germline J gene. This chain uses TRBV4-1 with TRBJ1-1, with TRBD1 matching 9 bases. The germline CDR1 and CDR2 sequences are MGHRA and YSYEKL. This CDR3 has 16 residues. The V gene end was trimmed by 2 bases and the J gene end by 5 bases; junction bases not matched to a gene: 9. The CDR3 DNA, read in part, is TGCGCCAGCAGCCAATCCGGGACAGGGTCGTGGACTGAA. Its protein product is CASSQSGTGSWTE. The CDR3 reads in full as CASSQSGTGSWTEAFF.

As concerns this clone: The read ends 3 residues before the CDR3 terminus; that terminus is restored from the germline J gene. The chain is built from TRBV7-2 and TRBJ2-7; 9 bases match TRBD2. Germline-derived CDR1 and CDR2 are SGHTA and FQGNSA. The V segment lost 5 bases and the J segment 6 bases; nucleotides outside the gene matches: 8. The CDR3 runs to 14 residues. The sequenced CDR3 bases are TGTGCCAGCAGCAGAGGGGGACTAGCCATCGAG. It codes for CASSRGGLAIE. The full CDR3 protein is CASSRGGLAIEQYF.

Regarding this clone: The DNA ends 3 residues before the CDR3 does, and the rest of the CDR3 is filled in from the germline J gene. The rearrangement links TRBV18 to TRBJ1-1; no firm D call. This CDR3 region has 12 residues. CDR1 and CDR2 from the germline V gene are KGHSH and LQKENI. This CDR3 reads CASFGGVDEAFF. CDR3 DNA, as far as it was read: TGTGCCAGCTTCGGCGGGGTAGACGAG.

For this clone: The read terminates 3 residues before the CDR3 end, so the remaining end is supplied by the germline J gene. The chain uses TRBV28 and TRBJ2-3; 9 nucleotides agree with TRBD2. The V gene end was trimmed by 5 bases and the J gene end by 5 bases; junction bases not matched to a gene: 8. The CDR3 spans 15 residues. The V gene's germline CDR1 is MDHEN and CDR2 SYDVKM. The CDR3 bases that were read are TGTGCCAGCAGTCCCGGGACTAGCCGGCTAGATACG. Its translation is CASSPGTSRLDT. The full CDR3 reads CASSPGTSRLDTQYF.

By frequency, this clone registers medium-sized. From the germline J gene comes the end of the CDR3, since the read stops 3 residues before it. This chain links TRBV18 with TRBJ2-3; a weak D match, TRBD2 (6 bases). In germline, CDR1 is KGHSH, CDR2 LQKENI. The CDR3 runs 14 residues. Trimming shortened V by 3 bases and J by 8 bases, and 15 bases separated the two germline ends. CDR3 loop: CASSPVPGESTQYF. CDR3 DNA (partial): TGTGCCAGCTCACCCGTGCCGGGGGAGAGTACG.

For this clone: Read coverage stops 3 residues before the CDR3 terminus; the germline J gene supplies the remainder. V usage is TRBV7-9 and J usage is TRBJ2-1; 7 nucleotides match TRBD1. Trimming at V came to 9 bases and at J to 5 bases, leaving 7 bases not matched to a gene. Germline V lookup: CDR1 SEHNR, CDR2 FQNEAQ (reference sequence). The CDR3 is made up of 13 amino acids. CDR3 region: CASEGQLNNEQFF. The part of the CDR3 DNA that was read is TGTGCCAGTGAGGGACAGCTTAACAATGAG. The entire variable domain, with the rest obtained from reference TRBV7-9 and TRBJ2-1, is as follows: DTGVSQNPRHKITKRGQNVTFRCDPISEHNRLYWYRQTLGQGPEFLTYFQNEAQLEKSRLLSDRFSAERPKGSFSTLEIQRTEQGDSAMYLCASEGQLNNEQFFGPGTRLTVL.

To note about this clone: The CDR3 end is not reached by the read, which stops 3 residues before it; the germline J gene fills it in. V usage is TRBV20-1 and J usage is TRBJ1-2; a weak D match, TRBD1 (5 bases). This CDR3 region has 14 residues. Germline V gene data show CDR1 as DFQATT and CDR2 as SNEGSKA (reference sequence). The DNA read from the CDR3 is TGCAGTGCGACATCGGGACTAGCGTCGGAGACC. Translated, it gives CSATSGLASET. The CDR3 in full is CSATSGLASETYTF.

To note about this clone: The read ends 3 residues shy of where the CDR3 ends; the end is completed using the germline J gene. This chain links TRBV20-1 with TRBJ2-2; 8 bases align to TRBD1. V shed 5 bases and J 0 bases; nucleotides not matched to a gene: 8. This CDR3 is built from 16 residues. The V gene's germline CDR1 is DFQATT and CDR2 SNEGSKA (reference sequence). This chain's CDR3 is CSAWDRKTPNTGELFF. The CDR3 DNA, read in part, is TGCAGTGCTTGGGACAGGAAAACCCCGAACACCGGGGAG.

The CDR3 DNA, read in part, is TGTGCCAGCAGCCGAGCGGGGGGAAGCAATGAC. Translation gives CASSRAGGSND. The whole CDR3 sequence is CASSRAGGSNDYTF. V and J are TRBV7-9 and TRBJ1-2, with TRBD1 as a possible D gene (5 bases). The read terminates 3 residues before the CDR3 end, so the remaining end is supplied by the germline J gene. This CDR3 spans 14 amino acids. CDR1 is SEHNR, CDR2 FQNEAQ, per germline (reference sequence).

About this clone itself: The CDR3 end falls 3 residues outside the read, so it is completed with the germline J gene. The V and J genes are TRBV6-1 and TRBJ1-4, with D possibly TRBD1 on 5 matching bases. The CDR3 covers 13 residues. Germline CDR1 and CDR2: MNHNS and SASEGT. CDR3 sequence reads: CASSDRDNSPLFF. Partial CDR3 DNA: TGTGCCAGCAGTGACAGGGATAATTCACCA.

Judged by frequency, this clone is medium-sized (0.01 to 0.1%). Read sequence stops 3 residues before the CDR3 end, and the germline J gene provides the missing end. The V gene is TRBV10-1, the J gene TRBJ1-2, with D possibly being TRBD1 (6 bases). The CDR3 sequence is 13 residues long. V lost 6 bases, J lost 4 bases, and 12 bases lay in between. Germline assignment: CDR1 WNHNN and CDR2 SYGVQD (reference sequence). The sequenced CDR3 bases are TGCGCCAGCAGCCCTGGGACAAGCTATGGC. Its translation is CASSPGTSYG. In full, the CDR3 is CASSPGTSYGYTF.

A note on this clone: The read falls 3 residues short of the CDR3 end, and the missing part is taken from the germline J gene. The gene calls are TRBV20-1 and TRBJ2-6; 8 bases agree with TRBD1. Germline assignment: CDR1 DFQATT and CDR2 SNEGSKA (reference sequence). This CDR3 spans 15 amino acids. Unmatched junction bases numbered 5, after V lost 5 bases and J lost 2 bases. The CDR3 DNA, read in part, is TGCAGTGCTTCAGGGGGCCTCACTGGGGCCAACGTC. Amino acid sequence: CSASGGLTGANV. The CDR3 in its entirety is CSASGGLTGANVLTF.

With respect to this clone: Read data end 3 residues before the CDR3 end; the end is taken from the germline J gene. This chain uses TRBV5-1 with TRBJ1-1; the match to TRBD1 covers 7 bases. CDR1 is SGHRS, CDR2 YFSETQ, per germline. The CDR3 consists of 13 residues. After removal of 8 bases from V and 2 bases from J, the junction contained 6 bases not matched to a gene. The sequenced CDR3 bases are TGCGCCAGTAGCCGGGACAGCAACACTGAA. Amino acid sequence: CASSRDSNTE. The whole CDR3 sequence is CASSRDSNTEAFF.

For this clone: The read ends 3 residues shy of where the CDR3 ends; the end is completed using the germline J gene. The chain carries TRBV14 and TRBJ1-6; D is possibly TRBD1 (5 bases). The V end was cut by 2 bases, the J end by 3 bases, with 11 bases between. Germline V gene data show CDR1 as SGHDN and CDR2 as FVKESK. The CDR3 runs 16 residues. The CDR3 region is CASSQKVGLYNSPLHF. CDR3 DNA, as far as it was read: TGTGCCAGCAGCCAAAAGGTGGGACTCTATAATTCACCC. Using reference TRBV14 and TRBJ1-6 for the parts outside the CDR3, the full variable domain is EAGVTQFPSHSVIEKGQTVTLRCDPISGHDNLYWYRRVMGKEIKFLLHFVKESKQDESGMPNNRFLAERTGGTYSTLKVQPAELEDSGVYFCASSQKVGLYNSPLHFGNGTRLTVT.